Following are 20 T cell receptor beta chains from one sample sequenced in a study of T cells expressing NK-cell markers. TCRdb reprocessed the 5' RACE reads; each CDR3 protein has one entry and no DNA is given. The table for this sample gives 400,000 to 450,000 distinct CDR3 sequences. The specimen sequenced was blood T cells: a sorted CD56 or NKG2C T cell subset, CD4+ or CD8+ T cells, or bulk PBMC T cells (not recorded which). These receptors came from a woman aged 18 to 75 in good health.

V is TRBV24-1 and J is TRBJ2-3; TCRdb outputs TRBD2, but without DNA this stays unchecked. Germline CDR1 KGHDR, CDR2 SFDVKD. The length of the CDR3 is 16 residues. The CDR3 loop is CATSDWGTRSTDTQYF.

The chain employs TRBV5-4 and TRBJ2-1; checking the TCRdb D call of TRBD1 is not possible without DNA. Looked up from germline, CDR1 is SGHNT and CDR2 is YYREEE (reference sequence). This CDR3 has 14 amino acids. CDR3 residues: CASSSPRGAEEQFF.

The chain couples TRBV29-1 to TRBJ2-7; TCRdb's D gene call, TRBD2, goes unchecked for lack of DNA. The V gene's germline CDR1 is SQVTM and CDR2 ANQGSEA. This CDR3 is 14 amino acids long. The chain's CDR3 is CSVEDPGGTYEQYF.

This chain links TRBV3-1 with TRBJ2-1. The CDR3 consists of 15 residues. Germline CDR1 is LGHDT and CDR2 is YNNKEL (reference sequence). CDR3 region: CASSQGSQVGNEQFF.

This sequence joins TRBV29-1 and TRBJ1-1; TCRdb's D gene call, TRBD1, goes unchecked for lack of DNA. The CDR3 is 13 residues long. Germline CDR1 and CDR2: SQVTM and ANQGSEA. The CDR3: CSVSGTNLWRAFF.

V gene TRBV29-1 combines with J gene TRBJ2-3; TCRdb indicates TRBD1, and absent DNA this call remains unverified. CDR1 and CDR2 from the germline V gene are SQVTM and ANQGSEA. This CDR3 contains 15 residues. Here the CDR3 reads CSVEKRQGHSDTQYF.

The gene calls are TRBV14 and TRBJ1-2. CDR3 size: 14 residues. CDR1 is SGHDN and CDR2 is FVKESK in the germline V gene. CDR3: CASSQESYGVGYTF.

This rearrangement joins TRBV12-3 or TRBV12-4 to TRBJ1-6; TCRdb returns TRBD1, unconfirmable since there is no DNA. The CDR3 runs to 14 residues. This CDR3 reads CASSFGGENSPLHF.

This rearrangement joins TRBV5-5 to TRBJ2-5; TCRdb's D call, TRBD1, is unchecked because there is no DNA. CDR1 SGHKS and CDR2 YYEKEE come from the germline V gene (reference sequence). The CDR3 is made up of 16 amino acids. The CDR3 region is CASIPTTGEYQETQYF.

The CDR3 reads CASSVGTANTGELFF. The chain is built from TRBV3-1 and TRBJ2-2; with no DNA, the TCRdb D assignment of TRBD1 cannot be verified. CDR1 and CDR2 from the germline V gene are LGHDT and YNNKEL (reference sequence). This CDR3 is built from 15 residues.

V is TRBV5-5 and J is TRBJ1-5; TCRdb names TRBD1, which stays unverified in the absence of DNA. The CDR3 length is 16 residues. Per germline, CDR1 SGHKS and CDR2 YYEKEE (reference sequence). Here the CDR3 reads CASSSGGRSSNQPQHF.

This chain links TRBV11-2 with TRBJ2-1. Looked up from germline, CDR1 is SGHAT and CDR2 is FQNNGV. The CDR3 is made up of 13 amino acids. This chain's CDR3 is CASSLVEFNEQFF.

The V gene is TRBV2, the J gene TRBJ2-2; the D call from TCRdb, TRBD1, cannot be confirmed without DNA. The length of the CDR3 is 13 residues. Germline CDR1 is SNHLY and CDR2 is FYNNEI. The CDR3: CASSPTGVGELFF.

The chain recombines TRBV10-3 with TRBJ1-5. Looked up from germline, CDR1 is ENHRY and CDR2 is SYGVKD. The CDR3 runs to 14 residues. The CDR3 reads CAISDAVLNQPQHF.

CDR3 loop: CASIPTGPSGASTDTQYF. The J gene is TRBJ2-3, the V gene TRBV12-3 or TRBV12-4; TCRdb lists TRBD2, though no DNA is available to test this call. The CDR3 is 18 amino acids.

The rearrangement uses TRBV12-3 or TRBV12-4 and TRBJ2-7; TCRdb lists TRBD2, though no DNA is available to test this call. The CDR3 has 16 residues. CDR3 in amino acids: CASSQGLAGALYEQYF.

Here the CDR3 reads CASSPGRGSGTEAFF. The chain is built from TRBV12-3 or TRBV12-4 and TRBJ1-1; with no DNA, the TCRdb D assignment of TRBD1 cannot be verified. This CDR3 comprises 15 residues.

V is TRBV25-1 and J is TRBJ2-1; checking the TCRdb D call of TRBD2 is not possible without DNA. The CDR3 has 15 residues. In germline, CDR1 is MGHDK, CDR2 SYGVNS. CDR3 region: CASSVGGPGRHEQFF.

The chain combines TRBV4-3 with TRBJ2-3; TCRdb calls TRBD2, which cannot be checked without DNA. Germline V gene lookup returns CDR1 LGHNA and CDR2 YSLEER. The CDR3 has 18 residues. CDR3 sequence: CASSQEGLAGLSTDTQYF.

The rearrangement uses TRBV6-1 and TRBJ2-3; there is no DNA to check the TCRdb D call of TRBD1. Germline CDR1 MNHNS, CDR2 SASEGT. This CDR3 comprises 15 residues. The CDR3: CASSPSRPSTDTQYF.